These 3 T cell receptor beta chains originate from one sample sequenced in a study of siplizumab effects on memory and regulatory T cells. The data were produced by immunoSEQ multiplex PCR, yet TCRdb's version contains in-frame clones alone and is incomplete. The table has some 100,000 clones, 90% to 95% seen once. Sequenced input: CD8+ T cells sorted from blood. Source of these receptors: a human donor in good health.

The rearrangement joins TRBV27 to TRBJ1-4; D is ambiguous. Germline V CDR1 and CDR2: MNHEY, SMNVEV (reference sequence). This CDR3 has 18 amino acids. Between the trimmed V and J ends, which lost 0 bases and 7 bases, there was a span of 21 bases. The CDR3, as DNA: TGTGCCAGCAGTTTATCTGTGGGTGGCTTTCAAGCGGGTGAAAAACTGTTTTTT. The encoded protein is CASSLSVGGFQAGEKLFF.

J is TRBJ2-2 and V is TRBV30; D is unclear. The germline CDR1 and CDR2 sequences are GTSNPN and SVGIG (reference sequence). V lost 4 bases and J 8 bases, leaving 14 bases between the germline ends. The CDR3 contains 13 residues. CDR3 in amino acids: CAWTNLGLGELFF. The CDR3 DNA reads as TGTGCCTGGACCAACTTAGGATTGGGGGAGCTGTTTTTT.

CDR3 in amino acids: CASSLNPSGRYDTQYF. CDR3 sequence (DNA): TGTGCCAGCAGCTTGAATCCCAGCGGGAGATATGATACGCAGTATTTT. V is TRBV13 and J is TRBJ2-3; TRBD2 matches at 8 bases. This CDR3 region has 16 residues. The germline gives CDR1 PRHDT, CDR2 FYEKMQ (reference sequence). The V segment lost 3 bases and the J segment 6 bases; nucleotides outside the gene matches: 11.